This T cell receptor (beta chain) was identified in a study of blood T cell repertoires in COVID-19. This clone was observed a single time. Clones were read by immunoSEQ multiplex PCR, and TCRdb kept only the in-frame ones, dropping some. The sample comprises 95,000 to 110,000 clones, about 87% of which are singletons, and around 15% rests with the top ten. The sequenced sample consisted of peripheral blood. The clonotype originates from a man in his forties or fifties with acute or convalescent COVID-19.

DNA of the CDR3: TGTGCCAGCAGTCCACCGGGACAGGGGTTCGAGCAGTACTTC. It specifies CASSPPGQGFEQYF. V is TRBV28 and J is TRBJ2-7; 10 bases map to TRBD1. This CDR3 comprises 14 residues. V trimming: 5 bases; J trimming: 6 bases; junction bases outside the gene matches: 7. Germline CDR1 is MDHEN and CDR2 is SYDVKM.